This TCR beta chain came from a study of blood T cells in healthy people across ages. Turning to the study itself: When template switching was applied, about one barcoded beta molecule was captured per two T cells.

Germline V gives CDR1 SGHRS, CDR2 YFSETQ. Trimming pared 0 bases from V and 3 bases from J, leaving 15 bases between. The CDR3 has 16 amino acids. Sample-barcoded 5' priming and a J-beta primer mix drove a second PCR of 7 to 11 cycles. Each CDR3 protein is one row after TCRdb ran MiXCR on the 5' RACE reads. The data show over 550,000 distinct CDR3 sequences, about 30% seen once. This clonotype was detected a few times. The chain joins TRBV5-1 to TRBJ1-1; D may be TRBD1 (6 bases). The source material was blood. The source of this sequence is a woman older than 75 in good health. CDR3 bases: TGCGCCAGCAGCTTGGCCGTGGGCAGGGGTTACACTGAAGCTTTCTTT. The encoded protein is CASSLAVGRGYTEAFF.